One and the same sample provided the 26 T cell receptor beta chains below, sequenced in a study of OX40 agonist ivuxolimab in advanced cancers. The assay was immunoSEQ multiplex PCR, and TCRdb's table has in-frame clones only and misses some. The table has roughly 67,000 clones, 88% seen once. The sample was CD4+ or CD8+ T cells sorted from blood, taken in a trial of the OX40 agonist ivuxolimab. These receptors came from an adult with an advanced solid tumor such as melanoma, head and neck, liver or kidney cancer.

The sample holds one count of this clone. The chain joins TRBV10-3 to TRBJ1-2; D not certain. The CDR3 covers 13 residues. Germline CDR1 ENHRY, CDR2 SYGVKD. The V end was cut by 2 bases, the J end by 2 bases, with 6 bases between. CDR3 loop: CAISEGRNYGYTF. The CDR3 DNA sequence: TGTGCCATCAGTGAGGGGAGAAACTATGGCTACACCTTC.

For the CDR3, the DNA is TGTGCCAGCAGCAAAGACAGGGGGCTTTGGGAGACCCAGTACTTC. Amino acids: CASSKDRGLWETQYF. V gene TRBV7-3 combines with J gene TRBJ2-5; 10 bases map to TRBD1. V shed 5 bases, J shed 5 bases, and the junction held 8 bases outside the gene matches. The CDR3 has 15 amino acids. CDR1 is SGHTA and CDR2 is FQGTGA in the germline V gene.

The chain recombines TRBV13 with TRBJ2-7; 13 bases line up with TRBD2. This CDR3 comprises 18 residues. Trimming at V came to 5 bases and at J to 5 bases, leaving 15 bases not matched to a gene. Per germline, CDR1 PRHDT and CDR2 FYEKMQ (reference sequence). The CDR3 region has the DNA TGTGCCAGCAGCAATACTAGCGGGAGGGCCCTTTTGTGGGACGAGCAGTACTTC. Amino acids: CASSNTSGRALLWDEQYF. Filled out from reference TRBV13 and TRBJ2-7, the complete variable domain reads AAGVIQSPRHLIKEKRETATLKCYPIPRHDTVYWYQQGPGQDPQFLISFYEKMQSDKGSIPDRFSAQQFSDYHSELNMSSLELGDSALYFCASSNTSGRALLWDEQYFGPGTRLTVT.

The V call is TRBV4-1, the J call TRBJ1-1; the D is unclear. CDR1 and CDR2 (germline): MGHRA, YSYEKL. V was pared by 4 bases and J by 0 bases, with 9 bases between. The CDR3 has 14 amino acids. The CDR3 DNA is TGCGCCAGCAGCCTCTCCGGGATGAACACTGAAGCTTTCTTT. This codes for CASSLSGMNTEAFF.

This clone is a singleton in its sample. This chain links TRBV28 with TRBJ1-1, with D perhaps TRBD1 (6 bases). The CDR3 length is 14 residues. V was trimmed by 2 bases and J by 5 bases, leaving 12 bases between them. Germline CDR1 and CDR2: MDHEN and SYDVKM. The CDR3: CASSLGGLGTEAFF. CDR3 sequence (DNA): TGTGCCAGCAGTTTAGGGGGGCTCGGGACTGAAGCTTTCTTT.

This chain uses TRBV7-2 with TRBJ1-1; D is unresolved. The germline V and J ends were trimmed by 2 bases and 7 bases, with 11 bases remaining between them. Germline V lookup: CDR1 SGHTA, CDR2 FQGNSA. This CDR3 region has 13 residues. The DNA for the CDR3 is TGTGCCAGCAGCTTACGGGTGATGGATGAAGCTTTCTTT. It encodes CASSLRVMDEAFF. The full variable domain, rest sourced from reference TRBV7-2 and TRBJ1-1, is GAGVSQSPSNKVTEKGKDVELRCDPISGHTALYWYRQSLGQGLEFLIYFQGNSAPDKSGLPSDRFSAERTGGSVSTLTIQRTQQEDSAVYLCASSLRVMDEAFFGQGTRLTVV.

This chain links TRBV28 with TRBJ2-1; possible D gene TRBD2, 6 bases. Trimming took off 6 bases at V and 8 bases at J, with 20 bases between the two ends. Germline assignment: CDR1 MDHEN and CDR2 SYDVKM. This CDR3 has 15 residues. The CDR3 sequence is CASSEHRDWGYEQFF. As DNA, the CDR3 is TGTGCCAGCAGCGAACACCGGGACTGGGGGTATGAGCAGTTCTTC.

In its sample, this clone was seen once. The chain combines TRBV18 with TRBJ2-1; D uncertain. Trimming cost V 6 bases and J 8 bases, with 8 bases left between them. CDR3 length: 11 residues. CDR1 is KGHSH, CDR2 LQKENI, per germline. CDR3: CASSQRDEQFF. DNA for the CDR3: TGTGCCAGCTCCCAAAGGGATGAGCAGTTCTTC. The full variable domain, its missing parts supplied by reference TRBV18 and TRBJ2-1, is NAGVMQNPRHLVRRRGQEARLRCSPMKGHSHVYWYRQLPEEGLKFMVYLQKENIIDESGMPKERFSAEFPKEGPSILRIQQVVRGDSAAYFCASSQRDEQFFGPGTRLTVL.

This clone appeared a single time. The chain employs TRBV6-1 and TRBJ1-2; 7 bases are shared with TRBD1. Losses at the gene ends were 6 bases for V and 5 bases for J; bases not matched to a gene: 3. The CDR3 has 12 residues. Germline lookup yields CDR1 MNHNS and CDR2 SASEGT. The CDR3 DNA is TGTGCCAGCAGGCCGACAGGGTATGGCTACACCTTC. It is translated as CASRPTGYGYTF.

The CDR3 is CASSQGVNTEAFF. DNA for the CDR3: TGTGCCAGCAGCCAGGGAGTGAACACTGAAGCTTTCTTT. The chain has TRBV7-2 and TRBJ1-1; maybe TRBD1 (5 bases). CDR1 and CDR2 (germline): SGHTA, FQGNSA. CDR3 size: 13 residues. Deletions cut 5 bases from V and 0 bases from J, with 7 bases between.

This clone was found once. The chain joins TRBV20-1 to TRBJ2-5; TRBD2 might be the D (5 bases). Trimming pared 7 bases from V and 7 bases from J, leaving 10 bases between. Per the germline V gene, CDR1 is DFQATT and CDR2 is SNEGSKA (reference sequence). The CDR3 consists of 10 residues. This CDR3 is CSVKGGTQYF. The DNA for the CDR3 is TGCAGTGTAAAAGGAGGGACCCAGTACTTC.

V usage is TRBV19 and J usage is TRBJ2-2; 10 positions match TRBD1. Per the germline V gene, CDR1 is LNHDA and CDR2 is SQIVND (reference sequence). The CDR3 has 15 residues. Germline trimming cut 5 bases from V and 6 bases from J; bases unmatched to any gene: 6. The CDR3 nucleotides read TGTGCCAGTAGTTCCTCAGGGACAGGGGCCGGGGAGCTGTTTTTT. Protein: CASSSSGTGAGELFF.

This clone was found a few times. The junction does not match germline at one end; this may be a read error. The chain combines TRBV20-1 with TRBJ1-2, with no clear D. The CDR3 has 11 amino acids. Germline V CDR1 and CDR2: DFQATT, SNEGSKA (reference sequence). CDR3 loop: CSAYVGRPQFF. CDR3 nucleotide sequence: TGCAGTGCTTACGTCGGACGTCCTCAATTCTTC.

The CDR3 spells CASWSSTNEKLFF. The CDR3 nucleotides read TGTGCCAGCTGGAGCTCAACTAATGAAAAACTGTTTTTT. The V call is TRBV28, the J call TRBJ1-4, with D hard to call. Germline loops: CDR1 MDHEN, CDR2 SYDVKM. V lost 8 bases, J lost 0 bases, and 7 bases lay in between. CDR3 length: 13 amino acids.

The chain links TRBV27 to TRBJ1-1; 8 nucleotides agree with TRBD1. There are 15 residues in the CDR3. From germline, CDR1 is MNHEY and CDR2 SMNVEV (reference sequence). Trimming cost V 6 bases and J 0 bases; bases outside gene matches: 6. The CDR3 DNA follows: TGTGCCAGCAGATGGACAGGGATTATGAACACTGAAGCTTTCTTT. It codes for CASRWTGIMNTEAFF.

This clone showed up just once. The chain carries TRBV6-5 and TRBJ1-1; TRBD1 might be the D (5 bases). From germline, CDR1 is MNHEY and CDR2 SVGAGI. This CDR3 comprises 14 residues. Trimming pared 5 bases from V and 4 bases from J, leaving 14 bases between. This CDR3 reads CASSLRAGGTEAFF. In DNA, the CDR3 is TGTGCCAGCAGTCTCCGCGCGGGGGGCACTGAAGCTTTCTTT.

This chain links TRBV11-3 with TRBJ2-5, with 8 bases matching TRBD1. The J call may be in error: the DNA end matches TRBJ2-7 better. Per germline, CDR1 SGHNT and CDR2 YENEEA. This CDR3 spans 15 amino acids. For the CDR3, the DNA is TGTGCCAGCAGCCCACGGACAGGGTCCTCCTACGAGCAGTACTTC. It translates to CASSPRTGSSYEQYF.

The chain employs TRBV6-5 and TRBJ2-7; D not resolved. The CDR3 is 13 residues long. The germline V and J ends were trimmed by 0 bases and 6 bases, with 9 bases remaining between them. From germline, CDR1 is MNHEY and CDR2 SVGAGI. The CDR3 coding sequence is TGTGCCAGCAGTTACTCGAGAGTAGGCGAGCAGTACTTC. It yields the protein CASSYSRVGEQYF.

V usage is TRBV28 and J usage is TRBJ2-3; D remains unclear. Trimming cost V 7 bases and J 2 bases, with 4 bases left between them. This CDR3 comprises 11 residues. Germline values: CDR1 MDHEN, CDR2 SYDVKM. The CDR3 spells CASTSTDTQYF. CDR3 nucleotide sequence: TGTGCCAGCACCTCCACAGATACGCAGTATTTT.

Here the CDR3 reads CASSPRTGDGYTF. DNA for the CDR3: TGTGCCAGCTCACCACGGACAGGGGATGGCTACACCTTC. The chain has TRBV18 and TRBJ1-2; TRBD1 agrees at 9 bases. V lost 1 base and J lost 6; bases outside the gene matches: 0. The length of the CDR3 is 13 residues. The germline V gene has CDR1 KGHSH and CDR2 LQKENI.

The chain uses TRBV18 and TRBJ1-1; 9 bases agree with TRBD1. The CDR3 sequence is 15 residues long. V lost 4 bases to trimming and J lost 0 bases; unmatched junction nucleotides: 3. Germline CDR1 reads KGHSH; CDR2 reads LQKENI. The CDR3 region has the DNA TGTGCCAGCTCACGGGGACAGGGTTTGAACACTGAAGCTTTCTTT. It codes for CASSRGQGLNTEAFF.

The chain carries TRBV6-6 and TRBJ1-5; perhaps TRBD1 as D (6 bases). The CDR3 consists of 15 residues. Per germline, CDR1 MNHNY and CDR2 SVGAGI (reference sequence). Trimming left V 1 base short and J 7 bases short, with 14 bases between. CDR3 region: CASSYLQQGNQPQHF. The CDR3, as DNA: TGTGCCAGCAGTTACTTACAACAGGGAAACCAGCCCCAGCATTTT.

About this clone itself: This likely comes from a read error, as the CDR3 has no conserved phenylalanine or tryptophan at its end. The DNA is omitted, as the CDR3 cannot be located on it reliably, and the CDR3 follows TCRdb's listing. The chain couples TRBV6-5 to TRBJ1-2. Looked up from germline, CDR1 is MNHEY and CDR2 is SVGAGI. Termini included, the CDR3 measures 11 amino acids. The CDR3 loop reads CASSARTASFL.

V gene TRBV4-2 combines with J gene TRBJ2-7; D remains ambiguous. V was pared by 0 bases and J by 5 bases, with 2 bases between. The germline CDR1 and CDR2 sequences are LGHNA and YNFKEQ. This CDR3 region has 11 residues. For the CDR3, the DNA is TGTGCCAGCAGCCAAGATCACGAGCAGTACTTC. Amino acids: CASSQDHEQYF.

This rearrangement joins TRBV7-3 to TRBJ2-3; no definite D call. Trimming removed 2 bases at V and 5 bases at J, with 8 bases between. CDR1 is SGHTA, CDR2 FQGTGA, per germline. The CDR3 has 13 residues. The CDR3 region is CASSLQVQDTQYF. The DNA for the CDR3 is TGTGCCAGCAGCTTACAGGTACAAGATACGCAGTATTTT.

The sample holds a few counts of this clone. The chain combines TRBV28 with TRBJ1-1; D gene uncertain. This CDR3 has 15 residues. V lost 6 bases to trimming and J lost 6 bases, with 20 bases between them. Germline V gives CDR1 MDHEN, CDR2 SYDVKM. The CDR3 loop reads CASRREYQNFAEAFF. The CDR3, as DNA: TGTGCCAGCAGACGAGAATACCAGAATTTCGCTGAAGCTTTCTTT.